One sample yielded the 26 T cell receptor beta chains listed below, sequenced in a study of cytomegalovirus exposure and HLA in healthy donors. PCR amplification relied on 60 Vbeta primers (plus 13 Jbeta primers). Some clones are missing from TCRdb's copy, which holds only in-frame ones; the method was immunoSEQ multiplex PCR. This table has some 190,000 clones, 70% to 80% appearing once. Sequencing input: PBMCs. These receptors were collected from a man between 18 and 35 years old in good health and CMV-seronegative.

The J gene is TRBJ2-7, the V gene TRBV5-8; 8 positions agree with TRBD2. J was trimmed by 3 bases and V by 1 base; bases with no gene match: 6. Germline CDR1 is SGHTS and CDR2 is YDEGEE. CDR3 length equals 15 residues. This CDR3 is CASSLLAGGVYEQYF. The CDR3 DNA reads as TGTGCCAGCAGCTTGTTGGCGGGGGGAGTCTACGAGCAGTACTTC.

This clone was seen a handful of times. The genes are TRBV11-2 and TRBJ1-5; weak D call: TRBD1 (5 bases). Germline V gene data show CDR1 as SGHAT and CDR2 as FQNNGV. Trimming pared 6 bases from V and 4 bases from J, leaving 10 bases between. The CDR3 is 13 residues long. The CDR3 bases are TGTGCCAGCAGTAGGCAGGGTAATCAGCCCCAGCATTTT. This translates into CASSRQGNQPQHF. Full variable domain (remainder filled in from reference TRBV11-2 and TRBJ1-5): EAGVAQSPRYKIIEKRQSVAFWCNPISGHATLYWYQQILGQGPKLLIQFQNNGVVDDSQLPKDRFSAERLKGVDSTLKIQPAKLEDSAVYLCASSRQGNQPQHFGDGTRLSIL.

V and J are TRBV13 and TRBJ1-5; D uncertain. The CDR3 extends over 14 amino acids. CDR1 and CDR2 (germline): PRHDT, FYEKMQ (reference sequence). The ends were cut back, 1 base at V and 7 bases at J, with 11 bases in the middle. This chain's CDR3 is CASSLAGEGQPQHF. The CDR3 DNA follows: TGTGCCAGCAGCTTAGCTGGGGAGGGACAGCCCCAGCATTTT.

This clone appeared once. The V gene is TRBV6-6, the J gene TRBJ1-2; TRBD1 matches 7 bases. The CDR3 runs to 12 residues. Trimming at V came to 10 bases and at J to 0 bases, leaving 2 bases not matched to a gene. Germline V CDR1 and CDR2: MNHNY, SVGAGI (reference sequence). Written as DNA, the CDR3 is TGTGCCATCGACAGGGCTAACTATGGCTACACCTTC. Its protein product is CAIDRANYGYTF.

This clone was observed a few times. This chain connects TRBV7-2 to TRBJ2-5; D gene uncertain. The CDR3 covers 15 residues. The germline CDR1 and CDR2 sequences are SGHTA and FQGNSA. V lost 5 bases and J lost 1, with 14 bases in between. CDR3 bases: TGTGCCAGCAGCGTTATGCTAGGTCCCCAAGAGACCCAGTACTTC. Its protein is CASSVMLGPQETQYF.

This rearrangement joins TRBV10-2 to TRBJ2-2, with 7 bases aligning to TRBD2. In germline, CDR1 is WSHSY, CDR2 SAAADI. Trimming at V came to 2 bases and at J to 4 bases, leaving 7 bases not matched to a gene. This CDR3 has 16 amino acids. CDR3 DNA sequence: TGCGCCAGCAGTGAGCCTGGGGAGGGACCCACCGGGGAGCTGTTTTTT. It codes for CASSEPGEGPTGELFF.

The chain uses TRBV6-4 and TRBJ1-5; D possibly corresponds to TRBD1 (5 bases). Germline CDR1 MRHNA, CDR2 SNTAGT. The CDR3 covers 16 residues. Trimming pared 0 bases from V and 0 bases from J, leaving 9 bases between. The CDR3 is CASSDSGGISNQPQHF. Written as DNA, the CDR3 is TGTGCCAGCAGTGACTCTGGGGGGATTAGCAATCAGCCCCAGCATTTT.

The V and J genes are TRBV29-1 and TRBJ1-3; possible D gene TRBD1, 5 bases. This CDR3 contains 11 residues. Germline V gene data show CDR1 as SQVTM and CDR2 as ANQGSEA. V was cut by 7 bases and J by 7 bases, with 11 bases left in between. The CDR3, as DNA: TGCAGCGCTACCTCAGGGAACACCATATATTTT. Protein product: CSATSGNTIYF.

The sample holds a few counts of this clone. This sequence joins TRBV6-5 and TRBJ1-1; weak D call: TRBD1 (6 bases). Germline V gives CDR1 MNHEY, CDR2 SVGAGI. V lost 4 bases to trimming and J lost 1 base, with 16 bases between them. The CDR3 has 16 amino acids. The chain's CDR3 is CASSFLRGTRNTEAFF. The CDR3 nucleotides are TGTGCCAGCAGTTTTCTCAGGGGTACGAGGAACACTGAAGCTTTCTTT.

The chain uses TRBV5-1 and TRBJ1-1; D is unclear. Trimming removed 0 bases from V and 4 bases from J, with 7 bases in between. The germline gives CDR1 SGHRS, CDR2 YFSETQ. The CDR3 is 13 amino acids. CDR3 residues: CASSLGAGTEAFF. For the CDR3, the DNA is TGCGCCAGCAGCTTGGGGGCGGGCACTGAAGCTTTCTTT.

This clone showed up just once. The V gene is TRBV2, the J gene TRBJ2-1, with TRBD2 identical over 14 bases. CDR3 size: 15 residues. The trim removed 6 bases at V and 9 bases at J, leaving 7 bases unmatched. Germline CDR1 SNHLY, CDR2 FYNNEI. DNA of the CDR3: TGTGCCAGCAGACGACTAGCGGGGGGGCGCGGTGAGCAGTTCTTC. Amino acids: CASRRLAGGRGEQFF.

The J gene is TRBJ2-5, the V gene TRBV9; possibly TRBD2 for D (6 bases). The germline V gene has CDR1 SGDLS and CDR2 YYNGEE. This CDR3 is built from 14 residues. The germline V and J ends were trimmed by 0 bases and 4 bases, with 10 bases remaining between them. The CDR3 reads CASSVEGGRETQYF. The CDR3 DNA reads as TGTGCCAGCAGCGTAGAGGGAGGACGAGAGACCCAGTACTTC.

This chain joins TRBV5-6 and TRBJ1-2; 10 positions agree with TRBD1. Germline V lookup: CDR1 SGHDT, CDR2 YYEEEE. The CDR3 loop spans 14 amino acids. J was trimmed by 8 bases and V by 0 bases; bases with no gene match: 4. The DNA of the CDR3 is TGTGCCAGCAGCTTGGCGGGACAGGGGTGGGGCTACACCTTC. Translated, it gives CASSLAGQGWGYTF.

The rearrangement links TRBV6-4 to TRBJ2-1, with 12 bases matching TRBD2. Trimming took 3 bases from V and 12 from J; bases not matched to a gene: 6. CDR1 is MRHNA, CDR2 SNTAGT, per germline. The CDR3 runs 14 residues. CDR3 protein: CASSEVLAGGPQFF. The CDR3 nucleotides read TGTGCCAGCAGTGAGGTCCTAGCGGGGGGGCCGCAGTTCTTC.

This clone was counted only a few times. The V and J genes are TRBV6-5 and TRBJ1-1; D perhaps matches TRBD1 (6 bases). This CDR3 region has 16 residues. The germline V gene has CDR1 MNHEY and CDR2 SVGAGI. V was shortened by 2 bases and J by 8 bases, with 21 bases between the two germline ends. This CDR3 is CASSYLELGGEKEAFF. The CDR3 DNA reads TGTGCCAGCAGTTACCTCGAGTTAGGGGGGGAGAAGGAAGCTTTCTTT.

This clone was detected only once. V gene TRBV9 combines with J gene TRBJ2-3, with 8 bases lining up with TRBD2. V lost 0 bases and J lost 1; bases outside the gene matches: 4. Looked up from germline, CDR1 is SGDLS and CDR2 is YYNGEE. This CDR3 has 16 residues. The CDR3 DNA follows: TGTGCCAGCAGCGTAGCAGCGGGGGCCCGCACAGATACGCAGTATTTT. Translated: CASSVAAGARTDTQYF.

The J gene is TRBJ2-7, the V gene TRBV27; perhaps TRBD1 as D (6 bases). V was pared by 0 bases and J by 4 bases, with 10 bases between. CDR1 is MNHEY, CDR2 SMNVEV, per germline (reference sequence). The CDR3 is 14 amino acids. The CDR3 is CASSLSGRGYEQYF. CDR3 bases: TGTGCCAGCAGTTTATCGGGCAGGGGTTACGAGCAGTACTTC.

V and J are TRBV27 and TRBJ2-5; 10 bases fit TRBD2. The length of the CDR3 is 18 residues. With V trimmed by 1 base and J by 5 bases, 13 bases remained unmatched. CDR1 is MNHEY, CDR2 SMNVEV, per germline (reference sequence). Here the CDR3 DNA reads TGTGCCAGCAGTTTATTCGCGATACCTAGCGGGGGACTTGAGACCCAGTACTTC. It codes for CASSLFAIPSGGLETQYF.

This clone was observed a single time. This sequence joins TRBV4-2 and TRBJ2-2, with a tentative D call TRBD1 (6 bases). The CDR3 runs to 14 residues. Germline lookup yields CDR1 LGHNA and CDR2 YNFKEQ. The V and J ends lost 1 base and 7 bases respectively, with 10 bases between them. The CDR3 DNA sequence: TGTGCCAGCAGCCAAGGACAGGACAGCGGGGAGCTGTTTTTT. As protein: CASSQGQDSGELFF.

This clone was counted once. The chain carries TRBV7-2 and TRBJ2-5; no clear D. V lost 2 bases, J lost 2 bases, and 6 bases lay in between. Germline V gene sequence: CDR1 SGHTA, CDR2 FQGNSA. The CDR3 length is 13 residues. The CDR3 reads CASSLTAQETQYF. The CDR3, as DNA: TGTGCCAGCAGCTTAACAGCACAAGAGACCCAGTACTTC.

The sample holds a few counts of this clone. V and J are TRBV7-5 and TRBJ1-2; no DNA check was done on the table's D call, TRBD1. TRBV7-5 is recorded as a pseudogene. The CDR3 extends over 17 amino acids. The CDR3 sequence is CARSINPRTGGNYGYTF. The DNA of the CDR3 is TGTGCCAGAAGCATAAACCCTCGGACAGGGGGCAACTATGGCTACACCTTC.

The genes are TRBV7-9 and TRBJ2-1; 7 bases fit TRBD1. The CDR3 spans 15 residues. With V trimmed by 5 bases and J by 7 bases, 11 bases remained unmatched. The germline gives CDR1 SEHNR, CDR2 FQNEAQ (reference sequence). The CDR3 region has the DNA TGTGCCAGCAGCCCCCGGACAGGCCCCGGGAATGAGCAGTTCTTC. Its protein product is CASSPRTGPGNEQFF.

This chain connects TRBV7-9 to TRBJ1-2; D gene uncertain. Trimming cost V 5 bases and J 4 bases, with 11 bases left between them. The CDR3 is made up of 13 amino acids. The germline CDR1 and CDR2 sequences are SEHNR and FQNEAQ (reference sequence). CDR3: CASSKPLSYGYTF. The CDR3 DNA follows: TGTGCCAGCAGCAAGCCCCTCTCCTATGGCTACACCTTC.

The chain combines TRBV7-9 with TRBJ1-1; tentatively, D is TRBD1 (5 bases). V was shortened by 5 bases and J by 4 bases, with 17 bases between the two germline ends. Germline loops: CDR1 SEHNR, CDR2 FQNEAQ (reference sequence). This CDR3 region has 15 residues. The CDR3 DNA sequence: TGTGCCAGCAGCCAGGGCGCCTTGGCGGCCACTGAAGCTTTCTTT. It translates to CASSQGALAATEAFF.

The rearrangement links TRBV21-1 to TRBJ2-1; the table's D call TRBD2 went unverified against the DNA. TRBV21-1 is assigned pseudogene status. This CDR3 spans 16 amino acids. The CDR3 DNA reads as TGTGCCAGCAGCAAAGAACTAGCGGGAGATAACGATGAGCAGTTCTTC. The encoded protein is CASSKELAGDNDEQFF.

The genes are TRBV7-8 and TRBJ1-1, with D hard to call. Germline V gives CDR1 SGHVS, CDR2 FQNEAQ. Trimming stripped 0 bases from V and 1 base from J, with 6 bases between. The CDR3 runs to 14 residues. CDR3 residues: CASSLAHGNTEAFF. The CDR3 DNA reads TGTGCCAGCAGCTTAGCGCACGGGAACACTGAAGCTTTCTTT.